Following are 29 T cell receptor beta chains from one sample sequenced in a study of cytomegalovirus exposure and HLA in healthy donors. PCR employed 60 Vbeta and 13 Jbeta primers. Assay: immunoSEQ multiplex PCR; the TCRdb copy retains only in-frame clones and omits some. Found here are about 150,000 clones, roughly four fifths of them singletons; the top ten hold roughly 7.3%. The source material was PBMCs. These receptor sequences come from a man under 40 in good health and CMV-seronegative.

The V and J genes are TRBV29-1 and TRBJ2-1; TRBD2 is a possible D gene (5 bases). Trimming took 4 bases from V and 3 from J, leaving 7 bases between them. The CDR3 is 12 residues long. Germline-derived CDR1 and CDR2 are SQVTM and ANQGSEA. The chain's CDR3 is CSVVRDYNEQFF. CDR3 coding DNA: TGCAGCGTTGTTCGGGACTACAATGAGCAGTTCTTC.

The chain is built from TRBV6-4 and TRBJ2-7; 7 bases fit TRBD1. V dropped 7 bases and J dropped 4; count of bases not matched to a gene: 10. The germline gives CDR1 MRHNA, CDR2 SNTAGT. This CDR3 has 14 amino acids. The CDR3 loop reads CASNPTGLGYEQYF. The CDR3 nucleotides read TGTGCCAGCAACCCGACAGGGTTGGGATACGAGCAGTACTTC.

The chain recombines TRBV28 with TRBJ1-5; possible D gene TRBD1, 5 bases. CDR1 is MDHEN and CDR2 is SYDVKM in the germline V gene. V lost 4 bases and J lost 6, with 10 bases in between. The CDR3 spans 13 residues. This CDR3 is CASSSTDGQPQHF. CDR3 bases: TGTGCCAGCAGTTCGACAGACGGTCAGCCCCAGCATTTT.

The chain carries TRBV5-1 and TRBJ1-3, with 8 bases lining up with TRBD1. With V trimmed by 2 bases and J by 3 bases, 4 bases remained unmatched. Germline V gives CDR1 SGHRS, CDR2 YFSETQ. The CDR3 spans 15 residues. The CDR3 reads CASSFTGGGGNTIYF. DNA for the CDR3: TGCGCCAGCAGCTTCACAGGGGGAGGTGGAAACACCATATATTTT.

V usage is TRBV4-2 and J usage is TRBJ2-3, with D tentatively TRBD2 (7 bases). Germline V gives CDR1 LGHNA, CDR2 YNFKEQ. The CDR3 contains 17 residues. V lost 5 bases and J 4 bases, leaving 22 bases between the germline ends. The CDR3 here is CASSSTKGGGSSDTQYF. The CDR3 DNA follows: TGTGCCAGCAGCTCCACTAAGGGGGGGGGATCCTCAGATACGCAGTATTTT.

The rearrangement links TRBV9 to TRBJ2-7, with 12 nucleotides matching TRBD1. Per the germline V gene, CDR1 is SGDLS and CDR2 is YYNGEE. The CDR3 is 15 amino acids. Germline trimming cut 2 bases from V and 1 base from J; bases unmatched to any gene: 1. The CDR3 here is CASSVGQGASYEQYF. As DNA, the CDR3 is TGTGCCAGCAGCGTGGGACAGGGGGCGTCCTACGAGCAGTACTTC.

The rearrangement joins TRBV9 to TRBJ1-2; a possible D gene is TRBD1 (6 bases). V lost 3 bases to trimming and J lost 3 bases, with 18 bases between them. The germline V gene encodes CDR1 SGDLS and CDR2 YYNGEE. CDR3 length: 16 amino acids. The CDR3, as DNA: TGTGCCAGCAGCGATAACCCGGGGACATTTCACTATGGCTACACCTTC. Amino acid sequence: CASSDNPGTFHYGYTF.

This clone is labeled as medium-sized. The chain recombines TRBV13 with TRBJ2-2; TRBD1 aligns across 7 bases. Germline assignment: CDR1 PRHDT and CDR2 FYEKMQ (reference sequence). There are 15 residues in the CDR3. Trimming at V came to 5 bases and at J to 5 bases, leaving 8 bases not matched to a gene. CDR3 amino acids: CASSQSRGRTGELFF. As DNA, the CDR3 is TGTGCCAGCAGCCAAAGTAGGGGGCGGACCGGGGAGCTGTTTTTT.

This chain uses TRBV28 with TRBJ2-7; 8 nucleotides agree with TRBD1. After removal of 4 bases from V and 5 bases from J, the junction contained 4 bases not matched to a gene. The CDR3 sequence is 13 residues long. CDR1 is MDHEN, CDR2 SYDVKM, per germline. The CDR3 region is CASSSGQGDEQYF. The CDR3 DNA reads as TGTGCCAGCAGTTCCGGACAGGGAGACGAGCAGTACTTC.

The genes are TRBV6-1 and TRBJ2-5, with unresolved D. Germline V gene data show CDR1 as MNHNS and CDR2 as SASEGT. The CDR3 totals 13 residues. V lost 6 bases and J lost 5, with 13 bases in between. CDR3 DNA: TGTGCCAGCAGGAAACCTCTATTGGAGACCCAGTACTTC. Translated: CASRKPLLETQYF.

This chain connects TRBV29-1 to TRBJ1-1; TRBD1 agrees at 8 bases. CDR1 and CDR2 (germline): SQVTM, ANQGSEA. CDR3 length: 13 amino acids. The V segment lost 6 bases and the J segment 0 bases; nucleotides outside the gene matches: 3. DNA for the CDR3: TGCAGCGTGTCGGGACAGGTGAACACTGAAGCTTTCTTT. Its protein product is CSVSGQVNTEAFF.

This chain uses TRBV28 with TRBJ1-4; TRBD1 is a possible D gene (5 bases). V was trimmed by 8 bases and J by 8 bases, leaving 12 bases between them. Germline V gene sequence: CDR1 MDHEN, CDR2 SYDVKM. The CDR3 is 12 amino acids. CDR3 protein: CASSGTGEKLFF. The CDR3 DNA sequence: TGTGCCAGCTCCGGGACTGGGGAAAAACTGTTTTTT.

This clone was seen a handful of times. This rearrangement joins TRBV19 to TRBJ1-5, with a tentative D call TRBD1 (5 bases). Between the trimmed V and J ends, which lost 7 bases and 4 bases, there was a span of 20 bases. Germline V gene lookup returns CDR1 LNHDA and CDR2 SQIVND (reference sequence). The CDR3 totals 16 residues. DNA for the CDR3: TGTGCCAGTACCCAGGCCCCGCAGGGATGGAATCAGCCCCAGCATTTT. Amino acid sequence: CASTQAPQGWNQPQHF.

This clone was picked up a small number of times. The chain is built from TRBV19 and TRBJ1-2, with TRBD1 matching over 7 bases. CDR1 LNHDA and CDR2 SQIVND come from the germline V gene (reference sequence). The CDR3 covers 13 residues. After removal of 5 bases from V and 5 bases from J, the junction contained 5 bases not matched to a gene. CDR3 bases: TGTGCCAGTAGTCTACAGGGGAAGTATGGCTACACCTTC. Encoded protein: CASSLQGKYGYTF. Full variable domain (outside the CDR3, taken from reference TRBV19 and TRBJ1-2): DGGITQSPKYLFRKEGQNVTLSCEQNLNHDAMYWYRQDPGQGLRLIYYSQIVNDFQKGDIAEGYSVSREKKESFPLTVTSAQKNPTAFYLCASSLQGKYGYTFGSGTRLTVV.

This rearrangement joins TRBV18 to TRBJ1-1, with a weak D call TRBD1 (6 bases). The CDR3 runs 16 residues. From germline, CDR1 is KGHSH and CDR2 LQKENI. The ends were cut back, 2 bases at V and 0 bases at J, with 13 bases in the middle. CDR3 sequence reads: CASSPRLTGLNTEAFF. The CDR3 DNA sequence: TGTGCCAGCTCACCAAGGTTAACAGGGCTGAACACTGAAGCTTTCTTT.

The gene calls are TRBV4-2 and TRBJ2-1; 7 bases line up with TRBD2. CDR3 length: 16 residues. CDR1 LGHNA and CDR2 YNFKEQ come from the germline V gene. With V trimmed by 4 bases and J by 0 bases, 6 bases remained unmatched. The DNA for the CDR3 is TGTGCCAGCAGCCCCAGGCCGGGGGGCTCCTACAATGAGCAGTTCTTC. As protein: CASSPRPGGSYNEQFF.

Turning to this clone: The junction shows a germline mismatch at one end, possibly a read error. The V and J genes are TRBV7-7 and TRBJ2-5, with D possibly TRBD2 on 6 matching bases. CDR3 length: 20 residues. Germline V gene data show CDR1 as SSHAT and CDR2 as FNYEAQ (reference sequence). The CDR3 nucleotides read TGTGCTAGCAGCTTAGGCTCGCAGGGCGGGGCGGCGGTTGCTAAAGAGACCCAGTACTTC. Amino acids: CASSLGSQGGAAVAKETQYF.

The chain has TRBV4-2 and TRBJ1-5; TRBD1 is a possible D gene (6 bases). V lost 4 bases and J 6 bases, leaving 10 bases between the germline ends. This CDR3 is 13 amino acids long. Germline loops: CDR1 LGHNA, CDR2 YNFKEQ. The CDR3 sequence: CASSPGVFQPQHF. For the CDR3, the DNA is TGTGCCAGCAGCCCAGGGGTTTTTCAGCCCCAGCATTTT.

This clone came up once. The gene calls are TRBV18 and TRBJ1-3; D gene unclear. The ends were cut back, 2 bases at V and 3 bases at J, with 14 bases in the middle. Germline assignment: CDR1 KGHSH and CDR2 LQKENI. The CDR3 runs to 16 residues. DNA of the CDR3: TGTGCCAGCTCACCAATTAGCTCCCCCGATGGAAACACCATATATTTT. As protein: CASSPISSPDGNTIYF. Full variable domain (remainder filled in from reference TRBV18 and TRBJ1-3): NAGVMQNPRHLVRRRGQEARLRCSPMKGHSHVYWYRQLPEEGLKFMVYLQKENIIDESGMPKERFSAEFPKEGPSILRIQQVVRGDSAAYFCASSPISSPDGNTIYFGEGSWLTVV.

The CDR3 DNA reads TGTGCCAGTAGTCCAGGGATTATCAACTACGAGCAGTACTTC. Translated: CASSPGIINYEQYF. The chain employs TRBV19 and TRBJ2-7; TRBD1 might be the D (5 bases). The CDR3 covers 14 residues. CDR1 is LNHDA and CDR2 is SQIVND in the germline V gene (reference sequence). Trimming shortened V by 5 bases and J by 3 bases, and 14 bases separated the two germline ends.

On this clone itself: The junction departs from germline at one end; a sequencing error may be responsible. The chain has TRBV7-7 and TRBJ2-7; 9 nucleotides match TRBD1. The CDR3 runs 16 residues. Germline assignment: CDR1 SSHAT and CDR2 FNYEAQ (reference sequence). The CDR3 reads CASSPGGTGNSYEQYF. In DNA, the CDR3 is TGTGCTAGCAGCCCTGGAGGGACAGGGAACTCCTACGAGCAGTACTTC.

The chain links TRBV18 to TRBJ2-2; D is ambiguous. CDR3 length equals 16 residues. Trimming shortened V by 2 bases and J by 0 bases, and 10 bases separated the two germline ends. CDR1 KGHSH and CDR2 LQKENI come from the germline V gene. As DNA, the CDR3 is TGTGCCAGCTCACCAAGTCTCAGTTCGAACACCGGGGAGCTGTTTTTT. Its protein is CASSPSLSSNTGELFF.

This chain's CDR3 is CASSLEAGSNQPQHF. CDR3 sequence (DNA): TGCGCCAGCAGCTTGGAGGCAGGAAGCAATCAGCCCCAGCATTTT. The J gene is TRBJ1-5, the V gene TRBV5-1; D unclear. V lost 0 bases and J lost 1, with 8 bases in between. This CDR3 region has 15 residues. Germline-derived CDR1 and CDR2 are SGHRS and YFSETQ.

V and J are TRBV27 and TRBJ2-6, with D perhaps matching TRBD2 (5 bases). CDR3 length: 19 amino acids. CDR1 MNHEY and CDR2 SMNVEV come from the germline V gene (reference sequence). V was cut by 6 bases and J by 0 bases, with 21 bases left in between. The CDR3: CASSSARGFGPSGANVLTF. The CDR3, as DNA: TGTGCCAGCAGCTCGGCCCGGGGTTTCGGACCCTCTGGGGCCAACGTCCTGACTTTC.

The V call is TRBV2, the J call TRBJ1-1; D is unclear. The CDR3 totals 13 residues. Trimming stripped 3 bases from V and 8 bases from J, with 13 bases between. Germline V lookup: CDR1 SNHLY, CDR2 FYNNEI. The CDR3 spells CASSDVTREEAFF. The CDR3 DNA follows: TGTGCCAGCAGTGACGTAACCCGAGAGGAAGCTTTCTTT.

The CDR3 nucleotides read TGCGCCAGCAGCCAAGATCATGAGGGGGTTTCGAAGGGCGAGCAGTACTTC. Protein product: CASSQDHEGVSKGEQYF. The V and J genes are TRBV4-1 and TRBJ2-7; maybe TRBD1 (6 bases). Trimming cost V 0 bases and J 6 bases, with 21 bases left between them. CDR1 and CDR2 from the germline V gene are MGHRA and YSYEKL. CDR3 length: 17 amino acids.

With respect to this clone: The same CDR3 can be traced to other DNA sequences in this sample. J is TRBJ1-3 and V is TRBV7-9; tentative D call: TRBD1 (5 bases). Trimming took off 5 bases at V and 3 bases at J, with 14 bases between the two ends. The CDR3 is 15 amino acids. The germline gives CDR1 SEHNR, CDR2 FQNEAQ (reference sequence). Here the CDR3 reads CASSPPGGFGNTIYF. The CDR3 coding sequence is TGTGCCAGCAGCCCCCCCGGGGGATTTGGAAACACCATATATTTT.

The CDR3 spells CASSLVLAGATNEQFF. Written as DNA, the CDR3 is TGCGCCAGCAGCTTGGTCCTAGCGGGAGCAACGAATGAGCAGTTCTTC. The genes are TRBV5-1 and TRBJ2-1; TRBD2 aligns across 10 bases. The CDR3 runs to 16 residues. Germline trimming cut 0 bases from V and 7 bases from J; bases unmatched to any gene: 7. Per the germline V gene, CDR1 is SGHRS and CDR2 is YFSETQ. Together with reference TRBV5-1 and TRBJ2-1, the CDR3 gives the full variable domain: KAGVTQTPRYLIKTRGQQVTLSCSPISGHRSVSWYQQTPGQGLQFLFEYFSETQRNKGNFPGRFSGRQFSNSRSEMNVSTLELGDSALYLCASSLVLAGATNEQFFGPGTRLTVL.

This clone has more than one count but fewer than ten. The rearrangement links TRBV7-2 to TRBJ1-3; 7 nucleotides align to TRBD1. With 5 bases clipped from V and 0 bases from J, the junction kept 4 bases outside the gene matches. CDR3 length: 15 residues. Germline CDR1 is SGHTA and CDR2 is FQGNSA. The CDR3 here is CASSPTGDSGNTIYF. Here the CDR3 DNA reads TGTGCCAGCAGCCCTACAGGGGACTCTGGAAACACCATATATTTT.